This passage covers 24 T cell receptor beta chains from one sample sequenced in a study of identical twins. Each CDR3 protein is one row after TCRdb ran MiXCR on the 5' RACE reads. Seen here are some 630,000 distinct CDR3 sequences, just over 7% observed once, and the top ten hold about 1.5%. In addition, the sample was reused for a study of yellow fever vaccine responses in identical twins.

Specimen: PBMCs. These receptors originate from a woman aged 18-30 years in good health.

For the CDR3, the DNA is TGTGCCAGCAGTGGGAGCGGGAGCGGGGATGTACCCTACAATGAGCAGTTCTTC. Its translation: CASSGSGSGDVPYNEQFF. V gene TRBV12-3 or TRBV12-4 combines with J gene TRBJ2-1; 8 bases map to TRBD2. V lost 5 bases, J lost 2 bases, and 14 bases stayed unmatched. The CDR3 is 18 residues long.

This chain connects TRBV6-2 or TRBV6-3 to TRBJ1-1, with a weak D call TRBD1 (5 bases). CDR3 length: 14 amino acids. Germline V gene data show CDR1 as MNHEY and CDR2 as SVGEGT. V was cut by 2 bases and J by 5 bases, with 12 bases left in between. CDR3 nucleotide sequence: TGTGCCAGCAGTTACCTTCAGGGCGGTACTGAAGCTTTCTTT. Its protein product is CASSYLQGGTEAFF.

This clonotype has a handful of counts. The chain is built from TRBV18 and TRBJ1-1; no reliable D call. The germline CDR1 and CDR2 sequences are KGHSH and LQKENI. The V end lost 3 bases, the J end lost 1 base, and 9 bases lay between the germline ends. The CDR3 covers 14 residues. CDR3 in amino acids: CASSPRHENTEAFF. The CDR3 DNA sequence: TGTGCCAGCTCACCGAGACATGAGAACACTGAAGCTTTCTTT.

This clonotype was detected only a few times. As DNA, the CDR3 is TGTGCCACCAGTGACCCGTACCGGGACAGGGCTTCGGATACGCAGTATTTT. It codes for CATSDPYRDRASDTQYF. The chain links TRBV24-1 to TRBJ2-3; 9 bases line up with TRBD1. V gave up 4 bases and J gave up 6 bases; unmatched junction bases: 13. Germline CDR1 is KGHDR and CDR2 is SFDVKD. The CDR3 is made up of 17 amino acids.

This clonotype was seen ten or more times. The CDR3 coding sequence is TGTGCCAGCAGTCAAAAACAGGATAACTATGGCTACACCTTC. Protein sequence: CASSQKQDNYGYTF. V usage is TRBV12-3 or TRBV12-4 and J usage is TRBJ1-2; D might be TRBD1 (5 bases). The CDR3 spans 14 residues. Trimming left V 5 bases short and J 1 base short, with 11 bases between.

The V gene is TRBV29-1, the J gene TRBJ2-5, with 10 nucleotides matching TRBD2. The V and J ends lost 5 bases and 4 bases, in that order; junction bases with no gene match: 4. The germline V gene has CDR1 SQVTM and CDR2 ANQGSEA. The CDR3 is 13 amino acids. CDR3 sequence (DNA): TGCAGCGTTCCTAGCGGGGGACCAGAGACCCAGTACTTC. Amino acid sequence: CSVPSGGPETQYF.

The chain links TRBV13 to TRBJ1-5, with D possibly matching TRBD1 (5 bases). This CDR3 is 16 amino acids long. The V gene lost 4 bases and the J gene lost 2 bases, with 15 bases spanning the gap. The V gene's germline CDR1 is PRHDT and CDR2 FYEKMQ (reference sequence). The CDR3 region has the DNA TGTGCCAGCAGCTCTCGGGGGGATAAGGGCAATCAGCCCCAGCATTTT. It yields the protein CASSSRGDKGNQPQHF.

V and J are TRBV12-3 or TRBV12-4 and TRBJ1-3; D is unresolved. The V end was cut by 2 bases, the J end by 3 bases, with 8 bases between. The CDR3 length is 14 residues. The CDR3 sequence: CASSLRQGGNTIYF. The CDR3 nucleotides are TGTGCCAGCAGTTTACGGCAAGGTGGAAACACCATATATTTT.

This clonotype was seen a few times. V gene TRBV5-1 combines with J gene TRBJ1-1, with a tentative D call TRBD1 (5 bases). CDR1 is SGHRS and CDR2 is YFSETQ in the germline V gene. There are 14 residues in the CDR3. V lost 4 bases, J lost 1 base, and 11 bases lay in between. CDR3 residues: CASSTGPRNTEAFF. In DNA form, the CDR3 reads TGCGCCAGCAGCACGGGACCGAGGAACACTGAAGCTTTCTTT.

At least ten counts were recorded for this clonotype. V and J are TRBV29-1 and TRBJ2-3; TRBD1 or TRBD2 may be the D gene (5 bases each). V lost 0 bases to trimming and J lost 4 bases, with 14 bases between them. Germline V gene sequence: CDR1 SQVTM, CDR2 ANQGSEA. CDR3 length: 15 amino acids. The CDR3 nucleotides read TGCAGCGTTGAAGATACGGGGCAGGGCCCAGATACGCAGTATTTT. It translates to CSVEDTGQGPDTQYF.

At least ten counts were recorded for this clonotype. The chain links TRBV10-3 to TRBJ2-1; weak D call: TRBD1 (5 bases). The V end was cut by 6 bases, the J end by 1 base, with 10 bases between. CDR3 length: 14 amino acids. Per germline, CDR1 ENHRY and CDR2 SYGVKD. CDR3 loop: CAISSSGSYNEQFF. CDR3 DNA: TGTGCCATCAGCTCTTCAGGGTCCTACAATGAGCAGTTCTTC.

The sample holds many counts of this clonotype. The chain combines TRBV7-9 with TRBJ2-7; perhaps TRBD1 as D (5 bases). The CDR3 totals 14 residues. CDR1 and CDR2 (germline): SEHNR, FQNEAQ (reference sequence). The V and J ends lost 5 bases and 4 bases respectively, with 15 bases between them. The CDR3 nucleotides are TGTGCCAGCAGCAGCCCAGGGTTATCTTACGAGCAGTACTTC. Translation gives CASSSPGLSYEQYF.

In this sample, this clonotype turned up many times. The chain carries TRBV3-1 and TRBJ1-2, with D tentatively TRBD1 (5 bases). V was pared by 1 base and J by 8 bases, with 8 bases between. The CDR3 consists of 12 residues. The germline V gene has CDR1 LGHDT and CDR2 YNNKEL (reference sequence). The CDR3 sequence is CASSQVDTGYTF. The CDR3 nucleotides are TGTGCCAGCAGCCAAGTGGACACCGGCTACACCTTC.

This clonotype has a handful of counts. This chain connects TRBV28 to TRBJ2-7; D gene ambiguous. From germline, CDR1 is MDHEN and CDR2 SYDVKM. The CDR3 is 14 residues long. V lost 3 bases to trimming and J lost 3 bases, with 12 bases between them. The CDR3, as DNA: TGTGCCAGCAGTTTGTACCACAGCCTCTACGAGCAGTACGTC. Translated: CASSLYHSLYEQYV.

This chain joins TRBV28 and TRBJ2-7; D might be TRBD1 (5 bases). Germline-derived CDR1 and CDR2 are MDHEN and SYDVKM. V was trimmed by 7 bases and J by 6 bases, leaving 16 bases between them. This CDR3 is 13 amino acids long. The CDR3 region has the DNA TGTGCCAGCACCCACACAGGTTCTGCCGAGCAGTACGTC. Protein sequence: CASTHTGSAEQYV.

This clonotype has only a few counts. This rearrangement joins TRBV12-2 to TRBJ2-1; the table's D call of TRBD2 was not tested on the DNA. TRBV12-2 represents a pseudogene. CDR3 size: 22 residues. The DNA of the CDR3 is TGTGCAAGTCGCTTAGCCCCTGAGAAGTTAGCGGGCTACCAGGAGCCCTACAATGAGCAGTTCTTC. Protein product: CASRLAPEKLAGYQEPYNEQFF.

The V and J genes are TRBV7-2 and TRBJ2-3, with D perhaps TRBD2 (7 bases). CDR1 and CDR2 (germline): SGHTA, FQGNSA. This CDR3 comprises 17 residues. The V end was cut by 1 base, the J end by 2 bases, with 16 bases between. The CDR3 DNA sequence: TGTGCCAGCAGCTTAGGGGAGACGGGGGGCCCCACAGATACGCAGTATTTT. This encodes CASSLGETGGPTDTQYF.

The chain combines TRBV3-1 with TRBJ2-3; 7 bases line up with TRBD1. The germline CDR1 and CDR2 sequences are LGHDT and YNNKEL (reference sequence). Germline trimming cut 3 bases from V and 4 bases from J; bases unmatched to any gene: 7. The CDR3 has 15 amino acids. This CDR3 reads CASSHGRGYADTQYF. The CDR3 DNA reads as TGTGCCAGCAGCCACGGCAGGGGGTACGCAGATACGCAGTATTTT.

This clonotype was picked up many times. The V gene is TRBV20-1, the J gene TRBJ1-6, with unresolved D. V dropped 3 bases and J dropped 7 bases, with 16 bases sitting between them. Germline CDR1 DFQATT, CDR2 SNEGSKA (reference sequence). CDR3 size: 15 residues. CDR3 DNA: TGCAGTGCTAGCAGCGCGGGTCCCCTAAATTCACCCCTCCACTTT. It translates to CSASSAGPLNSPLHF.

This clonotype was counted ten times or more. In DNA form, the CDR3 reads TGTGCCAGCAGCTCGGGGGTCCTAAGCTCCTACAATGAGCAGTTCTTC. Its translation: CASSSGVLSSYNEQFF. The chain has TRBV5-8 and TRBJ2-1; D possibly corresponds to TRBD2 (6 bases). Looked up from germline, CDR1 is SGHTS and CDR2 is YDEGEE. V was cut by 3 bases and J by 0 bases, with 13 bases left in between. There are 16 residues in the CDR3.

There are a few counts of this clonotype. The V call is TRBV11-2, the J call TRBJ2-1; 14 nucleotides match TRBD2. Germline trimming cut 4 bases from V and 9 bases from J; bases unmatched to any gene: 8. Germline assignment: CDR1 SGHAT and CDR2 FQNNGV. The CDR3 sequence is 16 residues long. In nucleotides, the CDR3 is TGTGCCAGCAGCTCACCGACTAGCGGGGGGGCCGGTGAGCAGTTCTTC. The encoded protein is CASSSPTSGGAGEQFF.

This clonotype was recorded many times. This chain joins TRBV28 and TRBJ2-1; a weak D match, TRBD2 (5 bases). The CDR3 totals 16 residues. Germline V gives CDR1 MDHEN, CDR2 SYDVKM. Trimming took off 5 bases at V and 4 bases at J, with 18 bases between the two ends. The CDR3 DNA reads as TGTGCCAGCAGTCCCGCTGGACCTCCGGGGTACAATGAGCAGTTCTTC. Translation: CASSPAGPPGYNEQFF.

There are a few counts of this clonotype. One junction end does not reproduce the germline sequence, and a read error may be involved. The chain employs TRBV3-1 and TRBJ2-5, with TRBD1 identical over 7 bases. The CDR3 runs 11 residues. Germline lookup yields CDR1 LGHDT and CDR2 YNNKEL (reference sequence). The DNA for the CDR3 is TGTGCCAGCAGCCAAGAGACAGGGCCGTCCTTC. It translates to CASSQETGPSF.

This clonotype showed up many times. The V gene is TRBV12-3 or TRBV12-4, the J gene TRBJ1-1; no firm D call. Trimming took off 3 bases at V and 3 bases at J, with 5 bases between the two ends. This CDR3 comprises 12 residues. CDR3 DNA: TGTGCCAGCAGTTTTGAGTACACTGAAGCTTTCTTT. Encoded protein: CASSFEYTEAFF.